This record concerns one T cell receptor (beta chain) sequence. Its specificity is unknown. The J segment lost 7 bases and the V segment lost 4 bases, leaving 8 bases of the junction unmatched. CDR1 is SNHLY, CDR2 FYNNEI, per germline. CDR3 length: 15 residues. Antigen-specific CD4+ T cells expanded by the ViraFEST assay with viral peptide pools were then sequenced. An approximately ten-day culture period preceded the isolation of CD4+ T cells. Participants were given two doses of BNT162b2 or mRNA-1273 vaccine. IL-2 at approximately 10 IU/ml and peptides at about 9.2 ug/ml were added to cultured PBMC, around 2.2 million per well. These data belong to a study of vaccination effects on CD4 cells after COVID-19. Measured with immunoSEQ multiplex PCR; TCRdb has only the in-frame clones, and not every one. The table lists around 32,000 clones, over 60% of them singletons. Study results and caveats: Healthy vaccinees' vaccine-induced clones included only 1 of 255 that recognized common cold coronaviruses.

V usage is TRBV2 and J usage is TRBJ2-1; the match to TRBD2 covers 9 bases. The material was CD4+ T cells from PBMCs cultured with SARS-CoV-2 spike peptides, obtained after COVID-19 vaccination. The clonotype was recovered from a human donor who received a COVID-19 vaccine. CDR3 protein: CASSASGIFGNEQFF. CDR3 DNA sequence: TGTGCCAGCAGTGCTAGCGGGATCTTTGGGAATGAGCAGTTCTTC.